Described below is a single TCR beta chain sequence and its context. Other DNA sequences in the sample encode the same CDR3. This sample was taken from a study of shared clonotypes between healthy human individuals. Deep-level assay runs were performed. Profiling relied on immunoSEQ multiplex PCR, and the TCRdb table lists in-frame clones only, not all of them. The top ten clones hold 0.1% to 0.15% of a sample with 2 million to 2.5 million clones, 90% to 97% of them seen once. This TCR came from a man between 18 and 29 years old in good health. The sequenced material came from naive CD4+ T cells sorted from blood. Indicated subset: CD45RA+ positively selected.

The DNA for the CDR3 is TGCGCCAGCAGCTTGGGGGGTCAGGGGCAAGAGACCCAGTACTTC. Amino acid sequence: CASSLGGQGQETQYF. The V gene is TRBV5-1, the J gene TRBJ2-5; TRBD1 is a possible D gene (6 bases). The V gene lost 0 bases and the J gene lost 2 bases, with 11 bases spanning the gap. Per the germline V gene, CDR1 is SGHRS and CDR2 is YFSETQ. CDR3 size: 15 residues. Looking up the rest from reference TRBV5-1 and TRBJ2-5 gives the full variable domain: KAGVTQTPRYLIKTRGQQVTLSCSPISGHRSVSWYQQTPGQGLQFLFEYFSETQRNKGNFPGRFSGRQFSNSRSEMNVSTLELGDSALYLCASSLGGQGQETQYFGPGTRLLVL.